The entry that follows covers one T cell receptor (beta chain) sequence. This clone was seen just once. This clone's antigen is unknown. No base quality information exists; no much larger clone differs at one position. The data were obtained in a study of T cell responses to AZD1222 COVID-19 vaccine (dated by TCRdb to about 2021). About the study as a whole: AZD1222 recipients with second doses at about 4 weeks or about 12 weeks were pooled, because spike-specific TCR depth and breadth did not differ between schedules. A total of under 250 trial participants underwent TCR sequencing, of whom 200 to 220 had received two doses of AZD1222 and 26 had received two doses of the MenACWY control vaccine. Trial participants were enrolled by age into 18-55, 56-69 and 70-plus year subgroups, with roughly 150, 30 and 60 TCR-sequenced participants respectively.

Study-wide conclusions, independent of this receptor: Epitopes outside the regions mutated in the B.1.351 and B.1.1.7 variants were reportedly recognized by nearly half of the unique spike-specific TCRs. Because no day 14 peak-response samples were available, repertoires were characterized only after the peak T cell response. The whole spike protein was spanned by vaccine-associated CD4 TCRs, and dominant responses were seen in regions 160-218 and 743-854. Most participants were white British and females outnumbered males, and the authors suggested that clonal diversity may have been underestimated. After two AZD1222 doses, both the breadth and the depth of spike-specific TCRs were significantly higher than at day 0 and than in MenACWY recipients. In the small 56-69-year group, the increase in depth fell short of significance, most likely because of low power. Conclusions about previously exposed vaccinees are limited because only 5 or 6 AZD1222 recipients were SARS-CoV-2 seropositive at baseline.

The time point label, as the study defines it: baseline before first vaccination. The vaccinee samples were drawn from two UK trials, COV001 and COV002, one of which was a single-blind randomized controlled phase 2/3 trial testing AZD1222 (ChAdOx1 nCoV-19) in healthy adults. For TCRbeta chain sequencing, PBMC samples were collected from trial participants at day 0 and at day 28 after the second dose. The CDR3 regions of human TCRbeta chains were analyzed by immunosequencing. In the source study's methods: TCRs in the repertoires were matched against a reference library of SARS-CoV-2-specific TCRs that had been generated with the MIRA antigen-specificity platform. Breadth was defined as the fraction of unique TCRs that were SARS-CoV-2-associated, and depth was defined as the fraction of total T cells that were SARS-CoV-2-associated. Each spike-specific TCR was assigned to its reactive spike region and to a CD4 or CD8 class using the MIRA data. Log10-transformed breadth and depth values were compared by one-way ANOVA with Sidak's multiple comparisons tests. The source is immuneACCESS, and TCRdb retained only in-frame sequences with V and J called. Part of the clones is not carried over; for the studies checked, unresolved V genes explain less than half of this, and the remainder is unexplained. The V and J calls and clone size are taken from that table; D and trimming were inferred from the DNA. This sample lists around 83,000 clones; roughly 86% were detected once. The top ten clones comprise 7.5% to 9% of the sample.

In the germline V gene, CDR1 corresponds to MDHEN and CDR2 to SYDVKM. The V end loses 3 bases and the J end loses 2 bases, and a stretch of 8 bases separates them. Spanning cysteine to phenylalanine, the CDR3 consists of 15 amino acids. This entry keeps only the CDR3 DNA: 45 bases, framed from base 1. Here the sequenced sample was peripheral blood, taken on day 0 of AZD1222 vaccination. The V and J genes are TRBV28 and TRBJ1-6, with TRBD1 perhaps the D gene, on 6 matching bases. The sequence derives from an adult in good health. The CDR3 reads as follows: CASSLWGPYNSPLHF. The nucleotide sequence reads TGTGCCAGCAGTTTGTGGGGGCCCTATAATTCACCCCTCCACTTT.